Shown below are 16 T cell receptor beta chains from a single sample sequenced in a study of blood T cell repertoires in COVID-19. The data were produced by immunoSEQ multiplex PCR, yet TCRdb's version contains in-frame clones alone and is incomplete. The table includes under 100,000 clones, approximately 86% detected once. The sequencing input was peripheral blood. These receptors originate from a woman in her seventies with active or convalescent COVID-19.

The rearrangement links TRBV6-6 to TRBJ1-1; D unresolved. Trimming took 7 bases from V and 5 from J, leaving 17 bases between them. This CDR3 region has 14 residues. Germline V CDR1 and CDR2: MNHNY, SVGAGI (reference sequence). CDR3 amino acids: CASIPSGTSTEAFF. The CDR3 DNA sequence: TGTGCCAGCATCCCGAGCGGTACGTCAACTGAAGCTTTCTTT.

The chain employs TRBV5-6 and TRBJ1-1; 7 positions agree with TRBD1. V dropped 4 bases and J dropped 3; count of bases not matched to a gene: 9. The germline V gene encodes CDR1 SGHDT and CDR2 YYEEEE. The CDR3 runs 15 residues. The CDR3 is CASSRAGGGDTEAFF. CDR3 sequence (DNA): TGTGCCAGCAGCAGAGCAGGGGGTGGTGACACTGAAGCTTTCTTT.

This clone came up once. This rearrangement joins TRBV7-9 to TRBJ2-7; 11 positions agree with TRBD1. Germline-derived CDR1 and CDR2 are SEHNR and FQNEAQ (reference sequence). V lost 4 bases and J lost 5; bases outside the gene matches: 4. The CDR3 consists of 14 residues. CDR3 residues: CASSSGQGAHEQYF. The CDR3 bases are TGTGCCAGCAGCTCCGGACAGGGGGCCCACGAGCAGTACTTC.

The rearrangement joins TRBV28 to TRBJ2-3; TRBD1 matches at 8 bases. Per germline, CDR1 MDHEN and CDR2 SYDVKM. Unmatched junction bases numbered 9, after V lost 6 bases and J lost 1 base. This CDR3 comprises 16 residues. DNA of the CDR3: TGTGCCAGCAGCTCCGCTCGACAGGGGCGCACAGATACGCAGTATTTT. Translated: CASSSARQGRTDTQYF.

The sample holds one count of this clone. Here the CDR3 DNA reads TGTGCCAGCAGTTTAGTAACGAGCTACGAGCAGTACTTC. Translation: CASSLVTSYEQYF. The V and J genes are TRBV28 and TRBJ2-7; no clear D gene. There are 13 residues in the CDR3. The V end was cut by 2 bases, the J end by 3 bases, with 8 bases between. Germline CDR1 reads MDHEN; CDR2 reads SYDVKM.

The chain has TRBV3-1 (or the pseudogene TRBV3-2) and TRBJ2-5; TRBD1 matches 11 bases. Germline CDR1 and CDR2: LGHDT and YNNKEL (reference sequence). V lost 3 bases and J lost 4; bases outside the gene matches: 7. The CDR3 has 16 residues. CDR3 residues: CASSQAGQGARETQYF. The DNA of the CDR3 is TGTGCCAGCAGCCAGGCTGGACAGGGGGCGCGAGAGACCCAGTACTTC.

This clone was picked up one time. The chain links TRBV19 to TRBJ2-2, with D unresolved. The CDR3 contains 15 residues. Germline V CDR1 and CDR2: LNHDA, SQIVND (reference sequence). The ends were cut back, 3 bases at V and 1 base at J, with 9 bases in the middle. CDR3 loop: CASSMGYLNTGELFF. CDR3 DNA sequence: TGTGCCAGTAGTATGGGCTACCTGAACACCGGGGAGCTGTTTTTT.

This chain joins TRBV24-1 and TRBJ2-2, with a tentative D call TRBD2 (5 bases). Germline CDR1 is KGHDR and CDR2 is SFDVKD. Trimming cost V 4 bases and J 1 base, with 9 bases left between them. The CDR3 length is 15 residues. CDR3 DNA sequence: TGTGCCACCAGTGAGAGCGGTGGGAACACCGGGGAGCTGTTTTTT. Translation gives CATSESGGNTGELFF.

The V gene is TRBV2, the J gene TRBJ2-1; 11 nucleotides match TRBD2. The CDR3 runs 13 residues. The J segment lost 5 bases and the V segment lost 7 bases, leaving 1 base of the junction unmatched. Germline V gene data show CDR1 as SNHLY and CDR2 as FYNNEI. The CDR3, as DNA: TGTGCCAGCAAGACTAGCGGGGACAATGAGCAGTTCTTC. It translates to CASKTSGDNEQFF.

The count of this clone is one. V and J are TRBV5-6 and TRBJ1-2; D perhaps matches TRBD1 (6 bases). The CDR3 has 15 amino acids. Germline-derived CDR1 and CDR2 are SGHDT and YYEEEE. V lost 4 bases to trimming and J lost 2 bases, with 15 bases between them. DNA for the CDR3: TGTGCCAGCAGCGCTCAATTTCAGGGGAACTATGGCTACACCTTC. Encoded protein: CASSAQFQGNYGYTF.

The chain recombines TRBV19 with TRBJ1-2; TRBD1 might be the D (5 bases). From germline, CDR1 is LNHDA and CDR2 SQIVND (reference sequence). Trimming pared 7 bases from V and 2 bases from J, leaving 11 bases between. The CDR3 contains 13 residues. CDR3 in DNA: TGTGCCAGTACCACGGACAAGAACTATGGCTACACCTTC. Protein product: CASTTDKNYGYTF.

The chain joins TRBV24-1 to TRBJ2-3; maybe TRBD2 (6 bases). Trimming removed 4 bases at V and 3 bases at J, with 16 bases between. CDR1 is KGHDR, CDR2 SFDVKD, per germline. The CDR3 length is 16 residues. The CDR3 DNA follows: TGTGCCACCAGTGACCCTTCGGGACTCTATACAGATACGCAGTATTTT. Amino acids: CATSDPSGLYTDTQYF.

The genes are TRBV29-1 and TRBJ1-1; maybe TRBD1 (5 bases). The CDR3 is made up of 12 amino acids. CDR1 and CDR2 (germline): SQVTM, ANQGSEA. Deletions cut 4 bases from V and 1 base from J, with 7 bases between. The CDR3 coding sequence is TGCAGCGTTGTTAGGGGGAACACTGAAGCTTTCTTT. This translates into CSVVRGNTEAFF.

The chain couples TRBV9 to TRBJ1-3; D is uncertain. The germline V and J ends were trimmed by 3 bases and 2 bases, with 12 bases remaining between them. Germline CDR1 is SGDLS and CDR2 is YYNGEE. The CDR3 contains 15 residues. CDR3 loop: CASSATGNAGNTIYF. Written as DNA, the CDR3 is TGTGCCAGCAGCGCTACCGGGAACGCTGGAAACACCATATATTTT.

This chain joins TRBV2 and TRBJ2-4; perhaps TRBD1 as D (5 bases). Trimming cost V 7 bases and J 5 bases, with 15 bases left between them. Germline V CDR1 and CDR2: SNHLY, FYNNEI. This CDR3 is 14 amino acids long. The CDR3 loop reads CASTAQGIENIQYF. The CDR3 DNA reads TGTGCCAGCACCGCTCAGGGTATTGAAAACATTCAGTACTTC.

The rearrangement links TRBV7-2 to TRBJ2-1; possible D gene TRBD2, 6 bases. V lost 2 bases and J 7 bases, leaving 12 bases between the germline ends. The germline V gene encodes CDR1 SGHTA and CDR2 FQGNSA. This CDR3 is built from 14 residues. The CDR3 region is CASSLTGGWNEQFF. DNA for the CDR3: TGTGCCAGCAGCTTAACCGGGGGATGGAATGAGCAGTTCTTC.